This T cell receptor (beta chain) was documented in a study of T-cell memory formation after mild COVID-19. Study-level background: The TCR clusters were mostly specific to one donor.

In TCRdb, the 5' RACE reads were re-called with MiXCR into one record per CDR3 protein. The sample contains hundreds of thousands of distinct CDR3 sequences, roughly 22% of which appear only once. V was pared by 3 bases and J by 5 bases, with 11 bases between. CDR3 length equals 13 residues. Germline V gives CDR1 LNHDA, CDR2 SQIVND (reference sequence). This clonotype was found a few times. V and J are TRBV19 and TRBJ2-7; D may be TRBD2 (6 bases). This clonotype was sampled from an adult woman who had mild COVID-19 (a few samples of this study predate the infection). Cell type and time point are not known. What was sequenced was PBMCs or a T cell subset sorted from them (not recorded which). The CDR3 region is CASSIGGVDEQYF. In nucleotides, the CDR3 is TGTGCCAGTAGTATCGGGGGAGTCGACGAGCAGTACTTC.